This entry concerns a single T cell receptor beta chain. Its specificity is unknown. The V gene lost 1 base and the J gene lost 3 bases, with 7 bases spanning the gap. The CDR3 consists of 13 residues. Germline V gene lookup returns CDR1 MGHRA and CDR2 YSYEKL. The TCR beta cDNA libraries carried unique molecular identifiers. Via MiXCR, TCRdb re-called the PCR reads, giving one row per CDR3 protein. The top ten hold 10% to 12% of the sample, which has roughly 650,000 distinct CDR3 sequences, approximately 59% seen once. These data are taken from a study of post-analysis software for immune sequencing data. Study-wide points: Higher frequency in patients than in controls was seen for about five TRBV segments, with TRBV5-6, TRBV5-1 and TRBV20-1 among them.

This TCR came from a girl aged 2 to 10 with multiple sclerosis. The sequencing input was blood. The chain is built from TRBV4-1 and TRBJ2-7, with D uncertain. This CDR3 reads CASSQAGYYEQYF. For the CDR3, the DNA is TGCGCCAGCAGCCAAGCGGGTTACTACGAGCAGTACTTC.